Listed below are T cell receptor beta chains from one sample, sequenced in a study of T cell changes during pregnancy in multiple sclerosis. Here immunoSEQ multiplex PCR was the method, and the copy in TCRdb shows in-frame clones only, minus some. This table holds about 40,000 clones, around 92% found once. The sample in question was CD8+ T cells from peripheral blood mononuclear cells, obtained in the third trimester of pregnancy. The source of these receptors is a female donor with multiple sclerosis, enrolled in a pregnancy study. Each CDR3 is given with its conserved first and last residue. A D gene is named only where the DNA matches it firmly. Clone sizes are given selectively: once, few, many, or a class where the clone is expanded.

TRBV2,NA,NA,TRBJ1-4,TGTGCCAGCAGTGATAGCGGGGGCGGGACTAATGAAAAACTGTTTTTT,CASSDSGGGTNEKLFF
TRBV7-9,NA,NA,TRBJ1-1,TGTGCCAGCAGCTTAGGGACAACCACTGAAGCTTTCTTT,CASSLGTTTEAFF
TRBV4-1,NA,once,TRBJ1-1,TGCGCCAGCAGCCAAGACTTCGGAGGCACAGCTGAAGCTTTCTTT,CASSQDFGGTAEAFF
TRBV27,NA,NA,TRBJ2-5,TGTGCCAGCAAAAACAGGCAAGAGACCCAGTACTTC,CASKNRQETQYF
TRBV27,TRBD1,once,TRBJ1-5,TGTGCCAGCACCGCAGGGGGTAATCAGCCCCAGCATTTT,CASTAGGNQPQHF
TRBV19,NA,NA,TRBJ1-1,TGTGCCAGTAAATTCACGGGCACTGAAGCTTTCTTT,CASKFTGTEAFF
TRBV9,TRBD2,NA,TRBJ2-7,TGTGCCAGCAGCGTATCCGGCTTAGCGGGGTACGACGAGCAGTACTTC,CASSVSGLAGYDEQYF
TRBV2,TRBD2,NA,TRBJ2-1,TGTGCCAGCAGTGAAGAGGGACTAGCGGGGATGAATGAGCAGTTCTTC,CASSEEGLAGMNEQFF
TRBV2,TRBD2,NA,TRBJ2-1,TGTGCCAGCAGTGACTTGGGCGGGGGGGTGAATGAGCAGTTCTTC,CASSDLGGGVNEQFF
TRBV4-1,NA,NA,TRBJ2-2,TGCGCCAGCAGCCAGGGGCGGGGTCAGACCGGGGAGCTGTTTTTT,CASSQGRGQTGELFF
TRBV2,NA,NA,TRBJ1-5,TGTGCCAGCAGTGAAACCGGGTTTCAGCCCCAGCATTTT,CASSETGFQPQHF
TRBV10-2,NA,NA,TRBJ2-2,TGCGCCAGCAGGGACGGGGGGAACACCGGGGAGCTGTTTTTT,CASRDGGNTGELFF
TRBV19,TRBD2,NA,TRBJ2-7,TGTGCCAGTAGTACCGGGGGGGGCAAGGACGAGCAGTACTTC,CASSTGGGKDEQYF
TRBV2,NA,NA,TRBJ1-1,TGTGCCAGCACTGAGTCAGGGATTAACACTGAAGCTTTCTTT,CASTESGINTEAFF
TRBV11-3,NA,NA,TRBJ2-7,TGTGCCAGCAGCTCCGCGGGCGTCGAGTCCTACGAGCAGTACTTC,CASSSAGVESYEQYF
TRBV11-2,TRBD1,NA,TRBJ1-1,TGTGCCAGCAGCTTGACAGGGGACACTGAAGCTTTCTTT,CASSLTGDTEAFF
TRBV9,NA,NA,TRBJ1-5,TGTGCCAGCAGCGTAGGGCAGGCAGGTCAGCCCCAGCATTTT,CASSVGQAGQPQHF
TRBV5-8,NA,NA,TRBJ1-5,TGTGCCAGCAGCTTGTTCGACGGGGGGCCCCAGCATTTT,CASSLFDGGPQHF
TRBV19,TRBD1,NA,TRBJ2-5,TGTGCCAGTAGTTTCCAGGGGGCTGAGACCCAGTACTTC,CASSFQGAETQYF
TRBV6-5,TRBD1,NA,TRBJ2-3,TGTGCCACATCCGGGACAGGGGGCACGGCGCAGTATTTT,CATSGTGGTAQYF
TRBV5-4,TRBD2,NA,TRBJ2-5,TGTGCCAGCACCTGGGGTAGCGGGGTGAGAGTGGAGACCCAGTACTTC,CASTWGSGVRVETQYF
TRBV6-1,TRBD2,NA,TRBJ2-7,TGTGCCAGCAGTGAAGCTAGCGGGGGCGAATACGAGCAGTACTTC,CASSEASGGEYEQYF
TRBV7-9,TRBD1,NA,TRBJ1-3,TGTGCCAGCAGCATTCTACAGGGGCTGAGGGGAAACACCATATATTTT,CASSILQGLRGNTIYF
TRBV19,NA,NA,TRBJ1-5,TGTGCCAGTAGTGGCCCACTGAGGGATCGTCGCCAGCCCCAGCATTTT,CASSGPLRDRRQPQHF
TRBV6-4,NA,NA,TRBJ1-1,TGTGCCAGCAGTCTAACCAGGGGTACTGAAGCTTTCTTT,CASSLTRGTEAFF
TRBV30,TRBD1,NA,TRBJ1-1,TGTGCCTGGACCTACCCAGGGGGGTATCGGAACACTGAAGCTTTCTTT,CAWTYPGGYRNTEAFF
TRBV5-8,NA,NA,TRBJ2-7,TGTGCCAGCAGCTTGGAGTTCGATTCTAGATACGAGCAGTACTTC,CASSLEFDSRYEQYF
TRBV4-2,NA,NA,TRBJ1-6,TGTGCCAGCAGCCAAGAGGCGGAGAATTCACCCCTCCACTTT,CASSQEAENSPLHF
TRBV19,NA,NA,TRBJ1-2,TGTGCCAGTAGTATAGTAACGGGGGATGGCTACACCTTC,CASSIVTGDGYTF
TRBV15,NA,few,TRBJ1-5,TGTGCCACCAGCAGAGATTTTGGGCAGGGCAGCAATCAGCCCCAGCATTTT,CATSRDFGQGSNQPQHF
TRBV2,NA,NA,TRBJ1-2,TGTGCCAGCAGTGAAGCGCCGGGGGGCGATAGGTATGGCTACACCTTC,CASSEAPGGDRYGYTF
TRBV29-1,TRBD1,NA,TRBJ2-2,TGCAGCGTTGTAGGGACAGAACTTGGGGAGCTGTTTTTT,CSVVGTELGELFF
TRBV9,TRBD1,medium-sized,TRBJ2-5,TGTGCCAGCAGCTCACCATACGATGGGACAGGGGGCCGGGGGACCCAGTACTTC,CASSSPYDGTGGRGTQYF
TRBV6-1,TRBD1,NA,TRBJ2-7,TGTGCCAGCAGTGAAAGGGACAGTTGGTTAGACGAGCAGTACTTC,CASSERDSWLDEQYF
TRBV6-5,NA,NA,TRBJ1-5,TGTGCCAGCAGAGAAAACACAGGGCGCAATCAGCCCCAGCATTTT,CASRENTGRNQPQHF
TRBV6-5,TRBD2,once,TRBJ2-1,TGTGCCACGTCAGCGACTAGCGGGGGGGCCGGGGAGCAGTTCTTC,CATSATSGGAGEQFF
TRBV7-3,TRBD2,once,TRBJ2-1,TGTGCCAGCAGCTTAATAGGCGGGGGGGTCGGCAATGAGCAGTTCTTC,CASSLIGGGVGNEQFF
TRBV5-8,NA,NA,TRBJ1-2,TGTGCCAGCAGCTTGGGACTTCCGATCTGGGGCTACACCTTC,CASSLGLPIWGYTF
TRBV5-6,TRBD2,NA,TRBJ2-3,TGTGCCAGCAGCACCCGTAGCCCGGGGACTAGCGAGACCACAGGCACGCAGTATTTT,CASSTRSPGTSETTGTQYF
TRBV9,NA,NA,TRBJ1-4,TGTGCCAGCAGCGTAGGCCGAGAGGCGGGGACTAATGAAAAACTGTTTTTT,CASSVGREAGTNEKLFF
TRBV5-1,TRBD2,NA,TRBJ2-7,TGCGCCAGCAGCTTGGAGTTGACTAGCGGGGGGAACTACGAGCAGTACTTC,CASSLELTSGGNYEQYF
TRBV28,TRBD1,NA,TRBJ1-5,TGTGCCAGCAGCCCATGGACAGGGGCTCGGGGCAATCAGCCCCAGCATTTT,CASSPWTGARGNQPQHF
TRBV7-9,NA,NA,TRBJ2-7,TGTGCCAGCAGTCGCCTAGGGGACTCCCACGAGCAGTACTTC,CASSRLGDSHEQYF
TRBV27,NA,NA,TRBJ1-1,TGTGCCAGCAGTCAGGGGAACACTGAAGCTTTCTTT,CASSQGNTEAFF
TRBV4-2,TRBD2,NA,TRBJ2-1,TGTGCCAGCAGCCAAGGGACTAGCGGGGACAATGAGCAGTTCTTC,CASSQGTSGDNEQFF
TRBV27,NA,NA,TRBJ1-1,TGTGCCAGCAGTTTAGGCAGGATGAACACTGAAGCTTTCTTT,CASSLGRMNTEAFF
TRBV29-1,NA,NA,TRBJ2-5,TGCAGCGTTAGTACAGGTTCGGAGACCCAGTACTTC,CSVSTGSETQYF
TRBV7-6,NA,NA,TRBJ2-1,TGTGCCAGCAGCTTCACGCCCCGGAAGAGGGTTTACAATGAGCAGTTCTTC,CASSFTPRKRVYNEQFF
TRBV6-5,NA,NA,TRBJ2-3,TGTGCCAGCAGTTCCTACGTACTTAGCACAGATACGCAGTATTTT,CASSSYVLSTDTQYF
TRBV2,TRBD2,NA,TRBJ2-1,TGTGCCAGCAGTGGAACTCTAGCGGGGGGGCATGCTGAGCAGTTCTTC,CASSGTLAGGHAEQFF
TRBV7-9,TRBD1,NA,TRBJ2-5,TGTGCCAGCAGCAAGACAGGGGGCGCAGAGGAGACCCAGTACTTC,CASSKTGGAEETQYF
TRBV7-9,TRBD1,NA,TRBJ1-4,TGTGCCAGCAGCACCCCAGACAGGGGTGATGAAAAACTGTTTTTT,CASSTPDRGDEKLFF
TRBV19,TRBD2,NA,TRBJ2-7,TGTGCCAGTAGCCCGACTAGCGGGGGGGGATACGAGCAGTACTTC,CASSPTSGGGYEQYF
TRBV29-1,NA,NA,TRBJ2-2,TGCAGCGTTCGCTCCGACAGCACCGCGAACACCGGGGAGCTGTTTTTT,CSVRSDSTANTGELFF